These 2 T cell receptor beta chains were all obtained from the same sample, sequenced in a study of blood T cells in healthy people across ages. Sample-barcoded 5' priming and a J-beta primer mix drove a second PCR of roughly 6 to 12 cycles. A single record per CDR3 protein comes from TCRdb applying MiXCR to the 5' RACE reads. The profile shows more than 1,000,000 distinct CDR3 sequences, under 30% of them singletons. In addition, the sample was reused for a study of T cells of mothers and their children.

Sequenced material: blood. The receptors derive from a girl aged 2-10 years in good health.

The CDR3 here is CASGGTGSPLHF. The DNA of the CDR3 is TGTGCCAGCGGCGGGACAGGTTCACCCCTCCACTTT. The chain carries TRBV13 and TRBJ1-6; 8 bases line up with TRBD1. Germline CDR1 and CDR2: PRHDT and FYEKMQ (reference sequence). J lost 9 bases, V lost 8 bases, and 3 bases had no gene match. The CDR3 covers 12 residues.

This clonotype was counted only a few times. This rearrangement joins TRBV7-2 to TRBJ1-4, with 9 bases aligning to TRBD1. The CDR3 runs to 16 residues. V shed 5 bases and J 7 bases; nucleotides not matched to a gene: 11. Per the germline V gene, CDR1 is SGHTA and CDR2 is FQGNSA. CDR3 region: CASSVDRTGASEKLFF. The CDR3 DNA sequence: TGTGCCAGCAGCGTCGACCGGACAGGGGCGAGTGAAAAACTGTTTTTT.